This T cell receptor delta chain comes out of a study of Vδ1+ human thymocytes. Sequences come from RNA converted to cDNA by reverse transcription. CDR3 amplicons came from multiplex PCR with pooled V-gene forward and constant-region reverse primers. TCRdb fed the multiplex PCR reads to CATT. The sample consists of about 58,000 delta-chain clones, about 15% of them appearing once. General observations from the study: Donors shared many TRG clonotypes but few TRD clonotypes. Thymic TRG and TRD repertoires appeared highly polyclonal, with Gaussian CDR3 length distributions. Unlike peripheral blood Vdelta1+ controls, thymic delta-chain sequences included 15% to 25% Vdelta2 and few Vdelta3.

V lost 8 bases and J lost 0; bases outside the gene matches: 17. The CDR3 covers 18 residues. Germline V lookup: CDR1 TSWWSYY, CDR2 QGS. This clone was found a few times. Its cognate antigen is unknown. The sorted cells were CD3+ Vdelta1+ Vdelta2- thymocytes from alphabeta-depleted thymus. The receptor comes from a girl in the first two years of life who had congenital heart surgery. The gene calls are TRDV1 and TRDJ1; 8 nucleotides agree with TRDD3. Sequenced sample: Vdelta1+ gamma-delta thymocytes from the thymus. Subset indicated: FACS-sorted CD3+ TCRalphabeta- TCRVdelta1+ TCRVdelta2- thymocytes. This CDR3 is CALRILWGSPRYTDKLIF. CDR3 nucleotide sequence: TGTGCTCTTCGAATCCTCTGGGGGAGTCCCAGGTACACCGATAAACTCATCTTT.